The entry below describes one TCR beta chain. In the study's own analysis: Reference gene primer amplification gave nucleated cell count estimates. The assay was immunoSEQ multiplex PCR, and TCRdb's table has in-frame clones only and misses some. The V and J calls and clone size were taken over from that table, and D and trimming were inferred from the DNA. This sample has 350,000 to 450,000 clones; approximately 90% occur once, and the top ten carry roughly 1.6%. The source of the sample is a study of blood T cell repertoires in COVID-19. The overall study: Sites in the United States, Italy and Spain provided acute and convalescent COVID-19 samples. T cells, B-cell-depleted T cells, or PBMCs provided the cDNA or gDNA that served as material.

The CDR3 consists of 13 residues. Trimming stripped 4 bases from V and 3 bases from J, with 6 bases between. Germline CDR1 reads SNHLY; CDR2 reads FYNNEI. The chain combines TRBV2 with TRBJ2-2; D uncertain. Specimen: peripheral blood. The receptor was derived from a woman between 40 and 55 years old with COVID-19, enrolled during active disease. CDR3 loop: CASSGGYTGELFF. The CDR3, as DNA: TGTGCCAGCAGTGGCGGCTACACCGGGGAGCTGTTTTTT.